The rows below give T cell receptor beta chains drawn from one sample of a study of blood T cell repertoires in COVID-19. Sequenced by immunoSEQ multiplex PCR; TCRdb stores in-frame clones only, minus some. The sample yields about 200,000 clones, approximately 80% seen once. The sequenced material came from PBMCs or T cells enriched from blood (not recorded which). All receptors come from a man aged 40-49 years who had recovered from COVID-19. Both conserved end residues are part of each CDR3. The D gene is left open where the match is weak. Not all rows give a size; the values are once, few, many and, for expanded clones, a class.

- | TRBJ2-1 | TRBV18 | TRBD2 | TGTGCCAGCTCACCTGACCTGGGACTAGCGGGAGTTGAGCAGTTCTTC | CASSPDLGLAGVEQFF
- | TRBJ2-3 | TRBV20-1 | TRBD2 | TGCAGTGCCAGTCGACTAGCGGGGGTTTCAGATACGCAGTATTTT | CSASRLAGVSDTQYF
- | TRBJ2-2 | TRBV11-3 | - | TGTGCCAGCAGCCCAGGGTGGCTGGGAAACACCGGGGAGCTGTTTTTT | CASSPGWLGNTGELFF
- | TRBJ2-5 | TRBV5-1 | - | TGCGCCAGCAGCTTGGGCCCGACAGTAGAAGAGACCCAGTACTTC | CASSLGPTVEETQYF
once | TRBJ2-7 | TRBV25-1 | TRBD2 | TGTGCCAGCAGTGATATATACGGGGGGTCCTACGAGCAGTACTTC | CASSDIYGGSYEQYF
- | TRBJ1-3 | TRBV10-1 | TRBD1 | TGCGCCAGCAGTCCCGGGACAGCTGGAAACACCATATATTTT | CASSPGTAGNTIYF
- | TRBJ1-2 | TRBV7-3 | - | TGTGCCAGCAGCTTAACATTTAGGGGTGTCGACTATGGCTACACCTTC | CASSLTFRGVDYGYTF
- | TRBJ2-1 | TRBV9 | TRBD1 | TGTGCCAGCAGCCTCCTCGGACAGGGGGCGCGGGGGCAGTTCTTC | CASSLLGQGARGQFF
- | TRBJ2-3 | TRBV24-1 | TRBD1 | TGTGCCACCAGTGATTGGGACAGGGGGGGCACAGATACGCAGTATTTT | CATSDWDRGGTDTQYF
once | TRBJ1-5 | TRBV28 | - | TGTGCCAGCAGTTTATCGCAGTCCCGGCATTTT | CASSLSQSRHF